One and the same sample provided the 26 T cell receptor beta chains below, sequenced in a study of blood T cell repertoires in COVID-19. Assay used: immunoSEQ multiplex PCR; TCRdb lists only in-frame clones, some missing. In the table there are under 45,000 clones, 75% to 90% of which are singletons. The sample consisted of peripheral blood. Receptors were obtained from a human donor in a cohort sampled during active COVID-19.

CDR3 sequence: CASSLGGIYTGAGGNTIYF. CDR3 DNA sequence: TGTGCCAGCAGCTTGGGGGGGATCTATACCGGAGCTGGTGGAAACACCATATATTTT. This chain joins TRBV7-9 and TRBJ1-3; perhaps TRBD1 as D (5 bases). CDR3 length: 19 amino acids. The V gene lost 3 bases and the J gene lost 3 bases, with 24 bases spanning the gap. Germline V lookup: CDR1 SEHNR, CDR2 FQNEAQ (reference sequence).

The chain employs TRBV19 and TRBJ1-4; D uncertain. The CDR3 is 14 amino acids. Trimming took off 8 bases at V and 2 bases at J, with 12 bases between the two ends. Germline CDR1 and CDR2: LNHDA and SQIVND (reference sequence). This CDR3 reads CASPQAATNEKLFF. CDR3 nucleotide sequence: TGTGCCAGTCCGCAGGCTGCGACTAATGAAAAACTGTTTTTT. Using reference TRBV19 and TRBJ1-4 for the parts outside the CDR3, the full variable domain is DGGITQSPKYLFRKEGQNVTLSCEQNLNHDAMYWYRQDPGQGLRLIYYSQIVNDFQKGDIAEGYSVSREKKESFPLTVTSAQKNPTAFYLCASPQAATNEKLFFGSGTQLSVL.

This chain joins TRBV9 and TRBJ1-5; 7 positions agree with TRBD1. The CDR3 runs 15 residues. Germline loops: CDR1 SGDLS, CDR2 YYNGEE. Losses at the gene ends were 0 bases for V and 2 bases for J; bases not matched to a gene: 2. The CDR3 nucleotides are TGTGCCAGCAGCGTAGGACAGGGCGGCAATCAGCCCCAGCATTTT. This codes for CASSVGQGGNQPQHF.

The genes are TRBV4-1 and TRBJ1-2, with 8 bases that match TRBD1. Germline loops: CDR1 MGHRA, CDR2 YSYEKL. The junction had 3 bases not matched to a gene; V was cut back by 1 base and J by 2 bases. This CDR3 has 15 residues. CDR3 sequence reads: CASSQGQGKNYGYTF. CDR3 in DNA: TGCGCCAGCAGCCAAGGACAGGGGAAAAACTATGGCTACACCTTC.

V is TRBV20-1 and J is TRBJ1-2, with a weak D call TRBD1 (5 bases). The germline gives CDR1 DFQATT, CDR2 SNEGSKA (reference sequence). The V gene lost 4 bases and the J gene lost 4 bases, with 7 bases spanning the gap. This CDR3 comprises 11 residues. DNA for the CDR3: TGCAGTGCTACCGACAGCTATGGCTACACCTTC. Its translation: CSATDSYGYTF.

The chain employs TRBV27 and TRBJ1-1; D remains ambiguous. The CDR3 has 13 residues. CDR1 and CDR2 (germline): MNHEY, SMNVEV (reference sequence). Trimming shortened V by 5 bases and J by 1 base, and 8 bases separated the two germline ends. DNA for the CDR3: TGTGCCAGCAGTCCCCCGGGGAACACTGAAGCTTTCTTT. Protein: CASSPPGNTEAFF.

The rearrangement uses TRBV29-1 and TRBJ1-1, with D unresolved. Germline CDR1 and CDR2: SQVTM and ANQGSEA. Trimming removed 7 bases at V and 1 base at J, with 4 bases between. CDR3 size: 10 residues. The CDR3 sequence: CSAKNTEAFF. The DNA of the CDR3 is TGCAGCGCCAAGAACACTGAAGCTTTCTTT.

The rearrangement joins TRBV19 to TRBJ1-1; possibly TRBD1 for D (5 bases). The CDR3 runs 15 residues. Between the trimmed V and J ends, which lost 5 bases and 2 bases, there was a span of 15 bases. CDR1 and CDR2 from the germline V gene are LNHDA and SQIVND (reference sequence). The CDR3 region has the DNA TGTGCCAGTAGTCCCGAAGGAGGGGATAACACTGAAGCTTTCTTT. Amino acids: CASSPEGGDNTEAFF. Looking up the rest from reference TRBV19 and TRBJ1-1 gives the full variable domain: DGGITQSPKYLFRKEGQNVTLSCEQNLNHDAMYWYRQDPGQGLRLIYYSQIVNDFQKGDIAEGYSVSREKKESFPLTVTSAQKNPTAFYLCASSPEGGDNTEAFFGQGTRLTVV.

Turning to this clone: The same CDR3 is also encoded by other DNA sequences in this sample. This sequence joins TRBV19 and TRBJ1-6; D possibly corresponds to TRBD1 (5 bases). This CDR3 is 14 amino acids long. V was pared by 3 bases and J by 10 bases, with 13 bases between. Germline CDR1 LNHDA, CDR2 SQIVND (reference sequence). The CDR3 protein is CASSIGQGYSPLHF. DNA for the CDR3: TGTGCCAGTAGTATCGGGCAGGGCTACTCACCCCTCCACTTT.

This chain links TRBV12-5 with TRBJ1-5; TRBD1 is a possible D gene (5 bases). Trimming removed 7 bases at V and 2 bases at J, with 21 bases between. In germline, CDR1 is LGHNT, CDR2 FRNRAP. This CDR3 spans 17 amino acids. The CDR3 region has the DNA TGTGCTAGTGCCTGGGGGGGTTTGGAGAGGGGCAATCAGCCCCAGCATTTT. Encoded protein: CASAWGGLERGNQPQHF.

The V and J genes are TRBV5-1 and TRBJ1-2; tentatively, D is TRBD1 (5 bases). V lost 5 bases and J 5 bases, leaving 10 bases between the germline ends. The V gene's germline CDR1 is SGHRS and CDR2 YFSETQ. The CDR3 consists of 12 residues. DNA of the CDR3: TGCGCCAGCAGTACGGGGGAGTATGGCTACACCTTC. Amino acid sequence: CASSTGEYGYTF.

This sequence joins TRBV4-2 and TRBJ1-4; D is unclear. Trimming took 0 bases from V and 8 from J, leaving 16 bases between them. This CDR3 comprises 16 residues. The germline gives CDR1 LGHNA, CDR2 YNFKEQ. The CDR3 coding sequence is TGTGCCAGCAGCCAAGATTACGACTCACCCAGCGAAAAACTGTTTTTT. Translated: CASSQDYDSPSEKLFF.

The chain links TRBV5-1 to TRBJ2-7; 10 positions match TRBD1. The V segment lost 5 bases and the J segment 4 bases; nucleotides outside the gene matches: 3. The CDR3 has 13 residues. Germline CDR1 reads SGHRS; CDR2 reads YFSETQ. The DNA for the CDR3 is TGCGCCAGCAGACAGGGACAGGGGTACGAGCAGTACTTC. Encoded protein: CASRQGQGYEQYF.

The V gene is TRBV6-5, the J gene TRBJ1-2, with D possibly TRBD1 on 6 matching bases. The CDR3 has 15 residues. In germline, CDR1 is MNHEY, CDR2 SVGAGI. The ends were cut back, 8 bases at V and 1 base at J, with 17 bases in the middle. CDR3 residues: CASLGRTDLNYGYTF. CDR3 nucleotide sequence: TGTGCCAGCCTTGGCCGGACAGACCTTAACTATGGCTACACCTTC.

The chain employs TRBV7-9 and TRBJ1-1, with D perhaps matching TRBD1 (5 bases). Per the germline V gene, CDR1 is SEHNR and CDR2 is FQNEAQ (reference sequence). CDR3 length: 15 residues. Trimming pared 5 bases from V and 0 bases from J, leaving 13 bases between. CDR3 loop: CASSPSGTMNTEAFF. CDR3 coding DNA: TGTGCCAGCAGCCCTTCCGGGACTATGAACACTGAAGCTTTCTTT. Looking up the rest from reference TRBV7-9 and TRBJ1-1 gives the full variable domain: DTGVSQNPRHKITKRGQNVTFRCDPISEHNRLYWYRQTLGQGPEFLTYFQNEAQLEKSRLLSDRFSAERPKGSFSTLEIQRTEQGDSAMYLCASSPSGTMNTEAFFGQGTRLTVV.

The rearrangement links TRBV11-2 to TRBJ1-2, with 7 positions matching TRBD1. V was clipped by 6 bases and J by 3 bases; unmatched bases: 10. This CDR3 is 15 amino acids long. Germline CDR1 is SGHAT and CDR2 is FQNNGV. CDR3 amino acids: CASSRDRVRDYGYTF. The CDR3 DNA follows: TGTGCCAGCAGTCGGGACAGAGTAAGAGACTATGGCTACACCTTC. The full variable domain, in which reference TRBV11-2 and TRBJ1-2 provide the parts outside the CDR3, is EAGVAQSPRYKIIEKRQSVAFWCNPISGHATLYWYQQILGQGPKLLIQFQNNGVVDDSQLPKDRFSAERLKGVDSTLKIQPAKLEDSAVYLCASSRDRVRDYGYTFGSGTRLTVV.

This chain joins TRBV6-6 and TRBJ2-7; 8 bases are shared with TRBD1. Trimming cost V 8 bases and J 1 base; bases outside gene matches: 13. This CDR3 is built from 16 residues. Looked up from germline, CDR1 is MNHNY and CDR2 is SVGAGI (reference sequence). The CDR3 spells CASVFTTTGGSYEQYF. The CDR3 region has the DNA TGTGCCAGCGTGTTCACCACCACAGGGGGGTCCTACGAGCAGTACTTC.

The rearrangement uses TRBV6-1 and TRBJ1-2; unclear D gene. This CDR3 spans 14 amino acids. CDR1 is MNHNS and CDR2 is SASEGT in the germline V gene. Trimming removed 3 bases from V and 8 bases from J, with 16 bases in between. CDR3 coding DNA: TGTGCCAGCAGTGAGCTGCCGATTCTCGGGGGCTACACCTTC. Residues: CASSELPILGGYTF.

The V call is TRBV2, the J call TRBJ2-1; the D gene is possibly TRBD1 (6 bases). The germline V gene has CDR1 SNHLY and CDR2 FYNNEI. The CDR3 spans 14 residues. V was pared by 11 bases and J by 4 bases, with 18 bases between. This CDR3 is CAGTGLTGYNEQFF. The CDR3 DNA sequence: TGTGCCGGAACAGGGTTAACTGGTTACAATGAGCAGTTCTTC.

The chain's CDR3 is CASSSSLYEQYF. The CDR3 DNA is TGTGCCAGCAGCTCTAGTCTCTACGAGCAGTACTTC. The genes are TRBV7-2 and TRBJ2-7; no reliable D call. V dropped 4 bases and J dropped 3 bases, with 7 bases sitting between them. From germline, CDR1 is SGHTA and CDR2 FQGNSA. The CDR3 contains 12 residues.

The chain uses TRBV4-2 and TRBJ1-4, with D perhaps matching TRBD1 (6 bases). Germline CDR1 LGHNA, CDR2 YNFKEQ. The CDR3 is 15 amino acids. With 0 bases removed from V and 5 bases from J, the gap between germline ends came to 10 bases. The CDR3 DNA reads as TGTGCCAGCAGCCAAGAGAGTCAGGGGAATGAAAAACTGTTTTTT. This encodes CASSQESQGNEKLFF.

This clone appeared a single time. This chain connects TRBV7-2 to TRBJ2-7, with TRBD2 matching over 7 bases. With V trimmed by 6 bases and J by 4 bases, 9 bases remained unmatched. Per the germline V gene, CDR1 is SGHTA and CDR2 is FQGNSA. The CDR3 length is 14 residues. The CDR3 loop reads CASSPSGGRYEQYF. The CDR3 nucleotides read TGTGCCAGCAGTCCCTCGGGGGGAAGATACGAGCAGTACTTC.

The V gene is TRBV20-1, the J gene TRBJ2-7; possible D gene TRBD1, 5 bases. Germline values: CDR1 DFQATT, CDR2 SNEGSKA (reference sequence). This CDR3 is 11 amino acids long. Trimming left V 5 bases short and J 7 bases short, with 12 bases between. The DNA for the CDR3 is TGCAGTGCTGACAGTGCACAGGAGCAGTACTTC. Translating it yields CSADSAQEQYF.

This clone was picked up one time. The gene calls are TRBV29-1 and TRBJ1-2; D unclear. From germline, CDR1 is SQVTM and CDR2 ANQGSEA. The CDR3 covers 12 residues. V lost 3 bases, J lost 7 bases, and 12 bases lay in between. CDR3 in DNA: TGCAGCGTTGAGGTCCTGTCTAGTGGCTACACCTTC. Residues: CSVEVLSSGYTF.

The V gene is TRBV11-2, the J gene TRBJ2-7; TRBD2 matches at 8 bases. CDR1 and CDR2 from the germline V gene are SGHAT and FQNNGV. V shed 0 bases, J shed 0 bases, and the junction held 1 base outside the gene matches. This CDR3 region has 15 residues. DNA for the CDR3: TGTGCCAGCAGCTTAGAACTAGCGGCCTCCTACGAGCAGTACTTC. Amino acid sequence: CASSLELAASYEQYF.

The chain combines TRBV9 with TRBJ2-7, with TRBD1 as a possible D gene (6 bases). Germline CDR1 and CDR2: SGDLS and YYNGEE. Trimming removed 4 bases at V and 1 base at J, with 12 bases between. The CDR3 is 14 amino acids. Written as DNA, the CDR3 is TGTGCCAGCAGCCTAACCGACAGGTCCTACGAGCAGTACTTC. This sequence encodes CASSLTDRSYEQYF.